This passage covers 8 T cell receptor beta chains from one sample sequenced in a study of blood T cell repertoires in COVID-19. The repertoire was sequenced with immunoSEQ multiplex PCR; TCRdb's copy has only in-frame clones and lacks some. The repertoire holds hundreds of thousands of clones, about 89% seen once, with approximately 9% in the top ten. The sequenced sample was PBMCs or T cells enriched from blood (not recorded which). The source is a man aged 40-49 years who had recovered from COVID-19.

This clone appeared a single time. The chain employs TRBV5-8 and TRBJ2-1; TRBD1 agrees at 7 bases. The V gene's germline CDR1 is SGHTS and CDR2 YDEGEE. The CDR3 spans 15 residues. With V trimmed by 4 bases and J by 6 bases, 10 bases remained unmatched. CDR3 sequence reads: CASSQPTGFPNEQFF. CDR3 sequence (DNA): TGTGCCAGCAGCCAGCCGACAGGGTTTCCCAATGAGCAGTTCTTC.

V is TRBV9 and J is TRBJ2-7; possible D gene TRBD2, 7 bases. The germline V gene has CDR1 SGDLS and CDR2 YYNGEE. This CDR3 is 14 amino acids long. The V and J ends lost 8 bases and 3 bases respectively, with 18 bases between them. CDR3 bases: TGTGCCAGTCCCGGGGGGCCGACACACTACGAGCAGTACTTC. This sequence encodes CASPGGPTHYEQYF.

The J gene is TRBJ2-3, the V gene TRBV5-1, with TRBD1 matching 8 bases. The CDR3 is 15 residues long. Germline V CDR1 and CDR2: SGHRS, YFSETQ. V gave up 3 bases and J gave up 2 bases; unmatched junction bases: 5. The CDR3 reads CASSSGQGFTDTQYF. CDR3 nucleotides: TGCGCCAGCAGCTCCGGACAGGGTTTCACAGATACGCAGTATTTT.

CDR3 amino acids: CASSYGVADTGELFF. In DNA form, the CDR3 reads TGTGCCAGCAGTTACGGGGTAGCGGACACCGGGGAGCTGTTTTTT. The rearrangement links TRBV6-2 or TRBV6-3 to TRBJ2-2; D possibly corresponds to TRBD2 (6 bases). The germline CDR1 and CDR2 sequences are MNHEY and SVGEGT. The V end was cut by 2 bases, the J end by 3 bases, with 10 bases between. This CDR3 is 15 amino acids long.

The rearrangement joins TRBV5-6 to TRBJ1-5; no definite D call. V shed 4 bases and J shed 0 bases, with 14 bases lying between them. The germline V gene has CDR1 SGHDT and CDR2 YYEEEE. The CDR3 runs 16 residues. CDR3 sequence: CASSVDAGDSNQPQHF. CDR3 nucleotide sequence: TGTGCCAGCAGCGTTGACGCGGGCGATAGCAATCAGCCCCAGCATTTT.

The chain joins TRBV24-1 to TRBJ1-4; 11 bases align to TRBD1. CDR3 size: 17 residues. After removal of 9 bases from V and 4 bases from J, the junction contained 12 bases not matched to a gene. Looked up from germline, CDR1 is KGHDR and CDR2 is SFDVKD. CDR3 protein: CATSISGTGGNNEKLFF. For the CDR3, the DNA is TGTGCCACCTCAATTTCCGGGACAGGGGGTAATAATGAAAAACTGTTTTTT.

The gene calls are TRBV27 and TRBJ2-7; D possibly corresponds to TRBD1 (5 bases). The ends were cut back, 1 base at V and 1 base at J, with 11 bases in the middle. Per germline, CDR1 MNHEY and CDR2 SMNVEV (reference sequence). The CDR3 contains 15 residues. CDR3 sequence reads: CASSLLGPGSYEQYF. CDR3 coding DNA: TGTGCCAGCAGTTTATTGGGGCCAGGGTCCTACGAGCAGTACTTC.

The gene calls are TRBV5-1 and TRBJ2-1, with 8 bases aligning to TRBD1. J lost 4 bases, V lost 4 bases, and 4 bases had no gene match. The CDR3 length is 14 residues. Germline CDR1 and CDR2: SGHRS and YFSETQ. The CDR3 reads CASSAGQDYNEQFF. CDR3 in DNA: TGCGCCAGCAGCGCGGGACAGGATTACAATGAGCAGTTCTTC.